This TCR beta chain was recorded in a study of beta chain features in type 1 diabetes. At the level of the study: Cell yields, age and gender were similar between patients and healthy donors. Sorted cells from all samples, numbering some 99,000,000, were examined.

Concerning this clone itself: Other DNA sequences in this specimen translate into the identical CDR3.

Reverse transcribing all isolated RNA meant expressed TCRB transcripts were sequenced. The method was immunoSEQ multiplex PCR; TCRdb's version includes in-frame clones alone and lacks a portion of them. The repertoire holds roughly 230,000 clones, with 9.6% as singletons. This CDR3 has 11 amino acids. The V end was cut by 3 bases, the J end by 8 bases, with 8 bases between. The germline CDR1 and CDR2 sequences are SGDLS and YYNGEE. On average, the one heparinised blood draw given by each donor was 90 to 150 mL. Sorting with CD45RO/CCR7/CD25/CD127/CD95/CD27 yielded naive, central memory, regulatory and stem-like memory CD4+ cells.

The chain couples TRBV9 to TRBJ1-2; possible D gene TRBD1, 5 bases. Sequenced: naive CD4+ T cells from blood. The sequence derives from a woman younger than 35 in good health. The chain's CDR3 is CASSGGGGYTF. The DNA for the CDR3 is TGTGCCAGCAGCGGTGGGGGGGGCTACACCTTC.